These 23 T cell receptor beta chains came from one sample sequenced in a study of OX40 agonist ivuxolimab in advanced cancers. Profiled with immunoSEQ multiplex PCR; TCRdb holds only in-frame clones, not every one. The sample holds 75,000 to 80,000 clones, around 86% seen once. The specimen was CD4+ or CD8+ T cells sorted from blood, collected in a trial of the OX40 agonist ivuxolimab. The origin of the receptors is an adult with an advanced solid tumor such as melanoma, head and neck, liver or kidney cancer.

V gene TRBV19 combines with J gene TRBJ1-1; D is unresolved. This CDR3 has 13 amino acids. V shed 5 bases and J shed 11 bases, with 18 bases lying between them. The germline gives CDR1 LNHDA, CDR2 SQIVND (reference sequence). The CDR3 sequence is CASSLNNPPSAFF. CDR3 DNA sequence: TGTGCCAGTAGTCTCAACAACCCCCCATCTGCTTTCTTT.

CDR3 residues: CASSLGRGRQETQYF. CDR3 DNA: TGCGCCAGCAGCTTGGGGCGAGGTCGGCAAGAGACCCAGTACTTC. The chain carries TRBV5-1 and TRBJ2-5; D unclear. The CDR3 loop spans 15 amino acids. In germline, CDR1 is SGHRS, CDR2 YFSETQ. V was pared by 0 bases and J by 2 bases, with 11 bases between.

The gene calls are TRBV6-1 and TRBJ2-3; TRBD1 matches 7 bases. CDR3 length equals 15 residues. V was clipped by 8 bases and J by 3 bases; unmatched bases: 11. Germline CDR1 reads MNHNS; CDR2 reads SASEGT. The CDR3 nucleotides read TGTGCCAGCGGAAGACAGGGTTCGTGGACAGATACGCAGTATTTT. This translates into CASGRQGSWTDTQYF.

The V and J genes are TRBV28 and TRBJ1-6; 8 positions match TRBD1. Germline loops: CDR1 MDHEN, CDR2 SYDVKM. CDR3 size: 15 residues. V lost 5 bases, J lost 10 bases, and 10 bases stayed unmatched. This CDR3 reads CASSPTRTGHSPLHF. DNA of the CDR3: TGTGCCAGCAGTCCAACCCGGACAGGGCACTCACCCCTCCACTTT.

This clone showed up just once. This rearrangement joins TRBV5-1 to TRBJ1-4; 7 bases match TRBD1. The V gene's germline CDR1 is SGHRS and CDR2 YFSETQ. J gave up 4 bases and V 4 bases, and 4 bases lay outside the gene matches. The CDR3 extends over 14 amino acids. Here the CDR3 DNA reads TGCGCCAGCAGCAGACAGGGTGTTAATGAAAAACTGTTTTTT. Amino acid sequence: CASSRQGVNEKLFF.

J is TRBJ2-1 and V is TRBV7-6; D not resolved. CDR1 SGHVS and CDR2 FNYEAQ come from the germline V gene. The CDR3 contains 11 residues. Deletions cut 5 bases from V and 12 bases from J, with 11 bases between. As DNA, the CDR3 is TGTGCCAGCAGCCCCTGGGTAGCGCAGTTCTTC. It is translated as CASSPWVAQFF.

The genes are TRBV7-2 and TRBJ2-7, with D unresolved. The germline V and J ends were trimmed by 5 bases and 0 bases, with 14 bases remaining between them. The germline V gene encodes CDR1 SGHTA and CDR2 FQGNSA. CDR3 length equals 15 residues. The CDR3 DNA follows: TGTGCCAGCAGCCCATTAGCTGACAACTCCTACGAGCAGTACTTC. It is translated as CASSPLADNSYEQYF.

The chain employs TRBV15 and TRBJ2-7, with TRBD1 matching over 8 bases. With V trimmed by 5 bases and J by 0 bases, 3 bases remained unmatched. The CDR3 runs 14 residues. CDR1 is LNHNV, CDR2 YYDKDF, per germline (reference sequence). CDR3 nucleotide sequence: TGTGCCACCAGCGACCAGGGGGCCTCCTACGAGCAGTACTTC. Amino acid sequence: CATSDQGASYEQYF.

V is TRBV6-1 and J is TRBJ1-1; tentatively, D is TRBD1 (5 bases). The germline V gene encodes CDR1 MNHNS and CDR2 SASEGT. This CDR3 spans 15 amino acids. V lost 6 bases and J 1 base, leaving 15 bases between the germline ends. CDR3 sequence (DNA): TGTGCCAGCAGCGCCACGGGACGCGCGAACACTGAAGCTTTCTTT. It codes for CASSATGRANTEAFF.

The V and J genes are TRBV19 and TRBJ2-4, with TRBD1 identical over 8 bases. The J segment lost 0 bases and the V segment lost 3 bases, leaving 10 bases of the junction unmatched. Germline lookup yields CDR1 LNHDA and CDR2 SQIVND (reference sequence). The CDR3 contains 18 residues. The CDR3 here is CASSIQAGGAGAKNIQYF. The CDR3 DNA reads TGTGCCAGTAGTATCCAGGCAGGGGGCGCGGGAGCCAAAAACATTCAGTACTTC.

The V gene is TRBV10-2, the J gene TRBJ2-1, with 10 bases aligning to TRBD2. Germline-derived CDR1 and CDR2 are WSHSY and SAAADI. The CDR3 is made up of 17 amino acids. Germline trimming cut 4 bases from V and 10 bases from J; bases unmatched to any gene: 16. CDR3 in amino acids: CASSVTSGMFPPGEQFF. CDR3 DNA sequence: TGCGCCAGCAGTGTTACTAGCGGGATGTTCCCCCCAGGGGAGCAGTTCTTC.

CDR3 amino acids: CASSIGGREDTQYF. DNA of the CDR3: TGTGCCAGCAGCATAGGGGGCCGGGAGGATACGCAGTATTTT. The genes are TRBV9 and TRBJ2-3, with TRBD1 as a possible D gene (7 bases). This CDR3 is built from 14 residues. V was cut by 4 bases and J by 6 bases, with 15 bases left in between. Germline CDR1 reads SGDLS; CDR2 reads YYNGEE.

As regards this clone: Other DNA sequences of this sample code for an identical CDR3. V usage is TRBV18 and J usage is TRBJ1-6; a possible D gene is TRBD1 (5 bases). This CDR3 comprises 14 residues. Trimming left V 3 bases short and J 5 bases short, with 8 bases between. CDR1 is KGHSH, CDR2 LQKENI, per germline. The CDR3 region has the DNA TGTGCCAGCTCACCGGGCAGGGATAATTCACCCCTCCACTTT. It specifies CASSPGRDNSPLHF.

The chain uses TRBV28 and TRBJ2-4; D gene unclear. CDR1 is MDHEN, CDR2 SYDVKM, per germline. V was trimmed by 2 bases and J by 6 bases, leaving 8 bases between them. The CDR3 runs to 13 residues. The CDR3 loop is CASSLQNGNIQYF. As DNA, the CDR3 is TGTGCCAGCAGTTTACAGAATGGAAACATTCAGTACTTC. Full variable domain (missing parts from reference TRBV28 and TRBJ2-4): DVKVTQSSRYLVKRTGEKVFLECVQDMDHENMFWYRQDPGLGLRLIYFSYDVKMKEKGDIPEGYSVSREKKERFSLILESASTNQTSMYLCASSLQNGNIQYFGAGTRLSVL.

V usage is TRBV14 and J usage is TRBJ2-3, with a tentative D call TRBD2 (6 bases). V was shortened by 3 bases and J by 11 bases, with 18 bases between the two germline ends. CDR3 length equals 14 residues. In germline, CDR1 is SGHDN, CDR2 FVKESK. The CDR3 DNA reads as TGTGCCAGCAGCCAGCCGGGACTCCGATCCCGGCAGTATTTT. Translated: CASSQPGLRSRQYF.

J is TRBJ2-1 and V is TRBV10-3; TRBD1 matches at 9 bases. The CDR3 is 13 amino acids. V shed 5 bases, J shed 12 bases, and the junction held 8 bases outside the gene matches. CDR1 and CDR2 from the germline V gene are ENHRY and SYGVKD. The DNA for the CDR3 is TGTGCCATCAGTCTGACAGGGGGAGAGGGGCAGTTCTTC. Translated: CAISLTGGEGQFF.

The V and J genes are TRBV28 and TRBJ1-6; D is unclear. V lost 6 bases to trimming and J lost 7 bases, with 7 bases between them. Per germline, CDR1 MDHEN and CDR2 SYDVKM. This CDR3 comprises 12 residues. The CDR3, as DNA: TGTGCCAGCAGCCTGATAAATTCACCCCTCCACTTT. Translation: CASSLINSPLHF.

The chain is built from TRBV15 and TRBJ1-2; D is undetermined. This CDR3 is 14 amino acids long. The germline V gene encodes CDR1 LNHNV and CDR2 YYDKDF (reference sequence). V was cut by 1 base and J by 8 bases, with 14 bases left in between. The DNA of the CDR3 is TGTGCCACCAGCAGAGGGAGCGAGCGGCGGGGCTACACCTTC. Encoded protein: CATSRGSERRGYTF.

The CDR3 loop reads CASSVGLTSGGQDEQFF. CDR3 nucleotide sequence: TGTGCCAGCAGCGTGGGATTAACTAGCGGGGGACAGGATGAGCAGTTCTTC. The rearrangement uses TRBV9 and TRBJ2-1; 11 bases line up with TRBD2. Trimming cost V 2 bases and J 8 bases; bases outside gene matches: 12. Germline assignment: CDR1 SGDLS and CDR2 YYNGEE. CDR3 length: 17 amino acids.

CDR3 DNA: TGTGCCAGTACAGGGGCGACAATAACCTTAAACACTGAAGCTTTCTTT. Its translation: CASTGATITLNTEAFF. The rearrangement joins TRBV19 to TRBJ1-1; D possibly corresponds to TRBD1 (6 bases). Germline V CDR1 and CDR2: LNHDA, SQIVND (reference sequence). V was trimmed by 7 bases and J by 2 bases, leaving 20 bases between them. The CDR3 contains 16 residues.

V and J are TRBV6-1 and TRBJ1-5; 9 bases align to TRBD1. V trimming: 11 bases; J trimming: 7 bases; junction bases outside the gene matches: 9. CDR1 MNHNS and CDR2 SASEGT come from the germline V gene. CDR3 length equals 13 residues. As DNA, the CDR3 is TGTGCCGCTAACCGGGACAGGGTACAGCCCCAGCATTTT. It yields the protein CAANRDRVQPQHF.

This chain connects TRBV6-1 to TRBJ2-7; 10 bases fit TRBD1. Germline V lookup: CDR1 MNHNS, CDR2 SASEGT. V dropped 5 bases and J dropped 9; count of bases not matched to a gene: 7. The CDR3 length is 13 residues. In DNA form, the CDR3 reads TGTGCCAGCAGTAGCGGGACAGGGGCTCGGCAGTACTTC. The encoded protein is CASSSGTGARQYF.

As to this clone: The same CDR3 is also encoded by other DNA sequences in this sample. The CDR3 DNA sequence: TGTGCCAGCAGCCCGCAAGAGACCCAGTACTTC. Its protein is CASSPQETQYF. This chain links TRBV7-2 with TRBJ2-5; D unclear. Germline V lookup: CDR1 SGHTA, CDR2 FQGNSA. V dropped 5 bases and J dropped 2 bases, with 3 bases sitting between them. The CDR3 totals 11 residues.